Listed below are T cell receptor beta chains from one sample, sequenced in a study of Ad26.COV2.S vaccination and SARS-CoV-2 variants. Using immunoSEQ multiplex PCR, the repertoire was profiled, and TCRdb retains in-frame clones only, with some absent. Of around 300,000 clones detected, under 90% appear once; the ten largest clones hold around 5.5%. Sequenced material: peripheral blood, taken in a trial of Ad26.COV2.S vaccine versus placebo. Receptors were obtained from a person between 18 and 60 years old who received the Ad26.COV2.S COVID-19 vaccine or a placebo. CDR3s include the opening cysteine and the closing phenylalanine or tryptophan. D genes are given only for firm matches. A row's size may be missing; if present it is once, few, many or a size class.

D gene	clone size	V gene	J gene	CDR3 DNA	CDR3 protein
TRBD1	-	TRBV19	TRBJ1-1	TGTGCCAGTAGTATTGGGACAGGGGTCACTGAAGCTTTCTTT	CASSIGTGVTEAFF
-	-	TRBV16	TRBJ1-1	TGTGCCAGCAGCCGGACGGCTAACACTGAAGCTTTCTTT	CASSRTANTEAFF
TRBD2	-	TRBV3-1/TRBV3-2	TRBJ2-3	TGTGCCAGCAGCCAAGCTAGCGGGGGACCCGTTAGCACAGATACGCAGTATTTT	CASSQASGGPVSTDTQYF
-	-	TRBV29-1	TRBJ1-2	TGCAGCGCAAAGGCAGGGGATTCAGATGGCTACACCTTC	CSAKAGDSDGYTF
-	-	TRBV29-1	TRBJ1-2	TGCAGCGTTGTAGGACAGCCTGACTATGGCTACACCTTC	CSVVGQPDYGYTF
-	-	TRBV19	TRBJ1-1	TGTGCCAGTAGCCTCGGGACCGTCGGAGGTGTGAACACTGAAGCTTTCTTT	CASSLGTVGGVNTEAFF
TRBD2	-	TRBV4-3	TRBJ2-1	TGCGCCAGCAGCCAAGATGTAGCGGGAGGGATATACAATGAGCAGTTCTTC	CASSQDVAGGIYNEQFF
-	-	TRBV9	TRBJ1-1	TGTGCCAGCAGCGTAGTATCCGGGGGGGCTGAAGCTTTCTTT	CASSVVSGGAEAFF
-	-	TRBV28	TRBJ1-1	TGTGCCAGCCACAGGTCTCCTAACACTGAAGCTTTCTTT	CASHRSPNTEAFF
TRBD2	once	TRBV9	TRBJ2-3	TGTGCCAGCAGCGTTGAAGAGTTACCTAGCGGGGGGGGCACAGATACGCAGTATTTT	CASSVEELPSGGGTDTQYF
-	-	TRBV10-3	TRBJ2-3	TGTGCCATCAGTGAGTCTAGCACAGATACGCAGTATTTT	CAISESSTDTQYF
-	once	TRBV19	TRBJ2-7	TGTGCCAGTAGAAGGACACCAAACTCCTACGAGCAGTACTTC	CASRRTPNSYEQYF
-	-	TRBV24-1	TRBJ2-5	TGTGCCACCAGTGATTTGTGGCGTCCGGAGACCCAGTACTTC	CATSDLWRPETQYF
-	-	TRBV10-3	TRBJ1-1	TGTGCCATCAGTGAAAAGCGTAAGAACACTGAAGCTTTCTTT	CAISEKRKNTEAFF
TRBD1	few	TRBV19	TRBJ2-2	TGTGCCAGTAGTATTCGCTCGGGACAGGGGGCGAACACCGGGGAGCTGTTTTTT	CASSIRSGQGANTGELFF
-	once	TRBV7-9	TRBJ2-2	TGTGCCAGCAGCTTAGATACCCATCCCGGGGAGCTGTTTTTT	CASSLDTHPGELFF
-	-	TRBV4-3	TRBJ1-5	TGCGCCAGCAGCCAGGGACGTCGTGTGCAGCCCCAGCATTTT	CASSQGRRVQPQHF
-	-	TRBV18	TRBJ1-5	TGTGCCAGCTCACCCTTGGGACGTCCCTACGGCAATCAGCCCCAGCATTTT	CASSPLGRPYGNQPQHF
TRBD1	-	TRBV3-1/TRBV3-2	TRBJ1-3	TGTGCCAGCAGCCAAGCCTCGACAGGGATAAGCTCTGGAAACACCATATATTTT	CASSQASTGISSGNTIYF
TRBD1	-	TRBV30	TRBJ1-2	TGTGCCAGCCGGACAGGCATGCCGTCGAATGTCTACACCTTC	CASRTGMPSNVYTF
-	-	TRBV21-1	TRBJ2-7	TGTGCCAGGGACTGGCGAGAAGACGAGCAGTACTTC	CARDWREDEQYF
TRBD1	once	TRBV5-1	TRBJ1-1	TGCGCCAGCAGCTCCGGGACAGGGGTATCATATGAAGCTTTCTTT	CASSSGTGVSYEAFF
-	-	TRBV19	TRBJ1-5	TGTGCCAGTAGTATAGTAGAGAACAGCAATCAGCCCCAGCATTTT	CASSIVENSNQPQHF